The T cell receptor beta chain under discussion was sequenced for a study of shared clonotypes between healthy human individuals. Comment on this clone: Antigen unknown.

Genomic DNA (from each subset) was split evenly across several immunoSEQ plates. Sorted-subset replicate PCR reactions contained 150 to 200 ng DNA, corresponding to some 30,000 T cell genomes. Generated by immunoSEQ multiplex PCR, the TCRdb table keeps only in-frame clones and is missing some. The data contain about 1,900,000 clones, less than 95% of them singletons. Naive CD8 populations comprised CD45RO-negative cells positively selected for CCR7, excluding terminally differentiated effector memory CD45RA+ cells. CDR3 length equals 15 residues. The germline gives CDR1 SEHNR, CDR2 FQNEAQ (reference sequence). V lost 3 bases, J lost 2 bases, and 4 bases stayed unmatched. Study-wide results and limits: Though the depth was large, rarefaction showed that sorted-subset sequencing was incomplete. The study generally estimated greater richness for naive than memory subsets.

The chain employs TRBV7-9 and TRBJ2-7; 10 nucleotides agree with TRBD1. The specimen sequenced was naive CD8+ T cells sorted from blood. This TCR came from a young man in good health. CDR3 loop: CASSLVTGGPYEQYF. The CDR3 nucleotides read TGTGCCAGCAGCTTGGTGACAGGGGGCCCCTACGAGCAGTACTTC.